This T cell receptor (beta chain) emerged from a study of OX40 agonist ivuxolimab in advanced cancers. Assay used: immunoSEQ multiplex PCR; TCRdb lists only in-frame clones, some missing. Here the sample spans more than 65,000 clones, around 94% being singletons. Blood sampling was done at baseline, cycle 4 day 1, and cycle 7 day 1. The sample in question was CD4+ or CD8+ T cells sorted from blood, obtained in a trial of the OX40 agonist ivuxolimab. The receptor comes from an adult with an advanced solid tumor such as melanoma, head and neck, liver or kidney cancer.

The CDR3 reads CASSQAGDSPLHF. CDR3 in DNA: TGCGCCAGCAGCCAAGCGGGGGATTCACCCCTCCACTTT. V gene TRBV4-3 combines with J gene TRBJ1-6; maybe TRBD1 (5 bases). Trimming took 1 base from V and 8 from J, leaving 6 bases between them. Germline V gene sequence: CDR1 LGHNA, CDR2 YSLEER. The CDR3 is made up of 13 amino acids.